This T cell receptor beta chain was profiled in a study of early T cells in non-severe SARS-CoV-2 infection (dated by TCRdb to the early 2020s). Some background on the complete study: Because TCR sequencing was done on bulk RNA from unsorted whole blood, the alpha and beta chains could not be paired. Overall study results and their limits: VDJdb matching was skewed toward anti-spike CD8 responses, so virus-specific expansions were likely underestimated and private and CD4 specificities were missed.

Ten or more counts support this clonotype. No cognate antigen has been identified for it. It has no much larger one-base neighbor in the sample; base qualities were not kept. The study was a case-control design nested within a healthcare worker cohort in London, UK, with weekly nasopharyngeal swab PCR tests and blood sampling. Healthcare workers were recruited between 23 and 31 March 2020, during the week of the UK lockdown, and were followed weekly for up to about 16 weeks. The library was obtained by 5' RACE. The listed sequencing device is NextSeq 500. In the TCR library protocol, unique molecular identifiers were attached to individual cDNA molecules to correct for PCR bias and sequencing error. Sequencing covered both TCR alpha and beta chains, and within each sample the abundances of alpha and beta sequences were tightly co-correlated. The authors processed their data as follows. Decombinator V4 was used to perform V gene, J gene and CDR3 annotation of TCR sequences. Expanded TCRs were defined as changing significantly between any two time points under a Poisson model with p below 0.0001. TCR abundances were normalised to the total number of TCRs sequenced per sample and were expressed as counts per million. MAIT TCRs were defined by TRAV1-2 paired with TRAJ12, TRAJ20 or TRAJ33, and iNKT TCRs by TRAV10 paired with TRAJ18. A search of VDJdb, accessed on 1 November 2021, was run for TCRs annotated to CMV, EBV and SARS-CoV-2, with TCRs annotated for multiple antigens excluded. Starting from the raw public reads, TCRdb applied fastp trimming at Q25, assembled clones with MiXCR and retained in-frame beta chains. Identical CDR3 protein sequences are pooled into one entry, listed with their most common genes and DNA. The authors' filters were not applied to this entry. The sample table contains about 100,000 distinct CDR3 sequences; only one count was recorded for 13% of them. The top ten hold around 2.5% of the sample.

There are 14 amino acids in the CDR3, from cysteine to phenylalanine inclusive. The only DNA kept is the CDR3, 42 bases in frame from the first base. Trimming accounts for 6 bases at V and 4 bases at J, while the number of junction bases matched to no gene is 4. Reading the germline V gene gives CDR1 MDHEN and CDR2 SYDVKM. This chain is built from TRBV28 and TRBJ2-3, with 10 bases aligning to TRBD1. This TCR was recovered from an adult who was a healthcare worker with PCR-confirmed SARS-CoV-2 infection or an uninfected control (not recorded which). The sample was whole blood. The CDR3 sequence is CASRRTGGSDTQYF. The nucleotide sequence is TGTGCCAGCAGACGGACAGGGGGTTCAGATACGCAGTATTTT.